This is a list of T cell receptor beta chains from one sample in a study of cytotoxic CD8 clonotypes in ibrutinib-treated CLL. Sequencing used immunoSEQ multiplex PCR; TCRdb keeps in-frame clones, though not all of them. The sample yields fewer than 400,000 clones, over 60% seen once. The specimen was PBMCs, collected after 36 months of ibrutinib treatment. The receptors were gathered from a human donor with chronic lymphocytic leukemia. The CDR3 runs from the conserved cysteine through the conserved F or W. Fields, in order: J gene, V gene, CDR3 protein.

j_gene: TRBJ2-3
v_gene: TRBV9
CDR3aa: CASSVADLGGTDTQYF

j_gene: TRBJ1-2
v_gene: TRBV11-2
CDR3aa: CASSGTGKRYGYTF

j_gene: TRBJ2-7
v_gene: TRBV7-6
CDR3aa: CASSPRTPILSYEQYF

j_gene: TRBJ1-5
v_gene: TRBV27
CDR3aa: CASRPPFGDSNQPQHF

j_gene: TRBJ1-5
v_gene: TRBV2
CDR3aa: CASTRTGDSNQPQHF

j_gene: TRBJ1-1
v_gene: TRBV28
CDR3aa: CASSLGGVTEAFF

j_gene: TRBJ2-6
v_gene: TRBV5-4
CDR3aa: CASSLARQGWTGANVLTF

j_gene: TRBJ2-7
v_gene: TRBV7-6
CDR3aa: CASSLGLADFGTYEQYF

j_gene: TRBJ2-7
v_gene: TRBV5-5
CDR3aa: CASSLGPPYEQYF

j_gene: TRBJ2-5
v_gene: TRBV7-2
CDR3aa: CASSLPGGETQYF

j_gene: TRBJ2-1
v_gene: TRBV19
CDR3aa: CASSMTSVSSSYNEQFF

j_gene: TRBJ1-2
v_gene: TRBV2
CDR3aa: CASSGGGRGYTF

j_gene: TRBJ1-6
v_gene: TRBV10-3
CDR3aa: CAISDQDRRPNNSPLHF

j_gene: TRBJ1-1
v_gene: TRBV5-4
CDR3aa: CASSRTGARATEAFF

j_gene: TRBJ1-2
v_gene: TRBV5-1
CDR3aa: CASRGQGFTPLGGYTF

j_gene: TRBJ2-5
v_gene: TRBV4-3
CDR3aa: CASSQELREGGETQYF

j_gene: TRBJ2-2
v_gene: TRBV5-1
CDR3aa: CASSSTATGELFF

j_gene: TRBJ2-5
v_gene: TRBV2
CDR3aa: CASSKFGTRQETQYF

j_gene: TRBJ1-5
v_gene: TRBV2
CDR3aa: CASRGRGNQPQHF

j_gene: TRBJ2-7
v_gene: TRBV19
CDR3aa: CASRSRQGSYEQYF

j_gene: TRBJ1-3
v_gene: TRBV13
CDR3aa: CASSFEIFSGNTIYF

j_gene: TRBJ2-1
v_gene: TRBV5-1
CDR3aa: CASSRGLGSYNEQFF

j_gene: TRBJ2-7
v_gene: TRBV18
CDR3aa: CASSSGQGARGQYF

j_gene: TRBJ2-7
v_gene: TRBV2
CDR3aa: CASTTPSSGSKYEQYF

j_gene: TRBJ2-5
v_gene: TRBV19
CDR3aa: CASAWGETQYF

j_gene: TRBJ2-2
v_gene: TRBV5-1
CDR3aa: CASSLIQGDTGELFF

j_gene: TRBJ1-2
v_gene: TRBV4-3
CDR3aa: CASSHTTGGQLGYGYTF

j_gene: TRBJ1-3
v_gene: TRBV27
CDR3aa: CASSARVGNTIYF

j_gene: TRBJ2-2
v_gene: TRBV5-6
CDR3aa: CASSLRGTGFRAGELFF

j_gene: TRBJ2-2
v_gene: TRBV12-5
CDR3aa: CASGLARGTGTWWGTGELFF

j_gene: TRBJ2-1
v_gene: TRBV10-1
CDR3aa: CASGVAGGREQFF

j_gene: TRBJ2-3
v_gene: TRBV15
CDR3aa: CATSRDPAGGVTDTQYF

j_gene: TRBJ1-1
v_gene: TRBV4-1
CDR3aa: CASSQEEYGLWSTEAFF

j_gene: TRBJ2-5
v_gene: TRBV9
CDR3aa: CASSVGIAGAHQETQYF

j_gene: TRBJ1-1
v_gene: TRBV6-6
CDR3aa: CASRTQGAEAFF

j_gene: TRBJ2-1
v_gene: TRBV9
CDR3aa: CASSGFQSEQFF

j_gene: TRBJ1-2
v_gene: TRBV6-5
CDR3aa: CASSSQGEANYGYTF

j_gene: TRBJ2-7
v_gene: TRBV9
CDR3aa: CASSRTAGTNEQYF

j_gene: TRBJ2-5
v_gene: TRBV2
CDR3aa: CASSHLFTGQETQYF

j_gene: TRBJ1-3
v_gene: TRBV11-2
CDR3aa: CASSPTGRGGNTIYF

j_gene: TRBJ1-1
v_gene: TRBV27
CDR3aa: CASRPISGTGVINTEAFF

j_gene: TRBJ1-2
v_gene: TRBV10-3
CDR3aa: CAISESGGGSNYGYTF

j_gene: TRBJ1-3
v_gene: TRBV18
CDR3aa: CASSPAGNTIYF

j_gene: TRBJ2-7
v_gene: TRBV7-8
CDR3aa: CASSLLAGEAYEQYF

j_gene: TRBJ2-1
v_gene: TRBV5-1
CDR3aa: CASSNGQSYNEQFF

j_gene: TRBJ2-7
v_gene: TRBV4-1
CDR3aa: CASSQGTGVREQYF

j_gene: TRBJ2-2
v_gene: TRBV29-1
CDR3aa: CSAIGPTGKSGELFF

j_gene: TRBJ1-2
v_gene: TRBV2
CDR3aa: CASRYGTAYGYTF

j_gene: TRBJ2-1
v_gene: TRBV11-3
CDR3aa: CASSLRDRIDNEQFF

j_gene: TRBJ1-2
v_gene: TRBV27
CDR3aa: CASSQWTGESYTF

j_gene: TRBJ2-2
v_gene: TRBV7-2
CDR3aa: CASSPGQGGYTGELFF